The clone carrying this T cell receptor (beta chain) was seen at least ten times. This sample is part of a study of T cells in Graves' hyperthyroidism and ophthalmopathy. Across the study: It was at initial diagnosis, before any treatment, that peripheral blood was collected.

A NOSPECS grade of at least 4, a Clinical Activity Score of at least 3 and duration under 3 months were recorded in ophthalmopathy patients. The CDR3 regions of TCR beta were amplified from RNA transcripts. The HTBI primer set served for first-round RT-PCR of the TCR CDR3. TCRdb reprocessed the multiplex PCR reads with MiXCR, giving one entry per CDR3 protein. Among 360,000 or so distinct CDR3 sequences listed, 15% to 20% were seen once. The TCR sequence derives from a woman aged 40 to 50 with Graves' ophthalmopathy. Material: blood.

In DNA, the CDR3 is TGCGCCAGCAGCCCCCACAGACAGGGGAACACTGAAGCTTTCTTT. Amino acids: CASSPHRQGNTEAFF. The chain uses TRBV5-1 and TRBJ1-1, with 7 bases aligning to TRBD1. The CDR3 has 15 residues. V shed 4 bases, J shed 1 base, and the junction held 7 bases outside the gene matches. Germline V gives CDR1 SGHRS, CDR2 YFSETQ.